The 9 T cell receptor beta chains below come from one sample, sequenced in a study of monozygotic twins with cystic fibrosis. Only in-frame clones appear in the TCRdb table, and some are missing; sequencing was by immunoSEQ multiplex PCR. Seen here are around 34,000 clones, more than 85% observed once, and the top ten hold roughly 1%. Sequencing used blood. The receptor source for this set is a girl aged 2 to 9 with cystic fibrosis.

This chain uses TRBV28 with TRBJ2-7; 7 bases agree with TRBD1. The V and J ends lost 2 bases and 0 bases, in that order; junction bases with no gene match: 16. Per the germline V gene, CDR1 is MDHEN and CDR2 is SYDVKM. This CDR3 has 19 amino acids. CDR3 region: CASSLKLVWTGDSSYEQYF. In nucleotides, the CDR3 is TGTGCCAGCAGTTTAAAGCTGGTGTGGACAGGCGATTCCTCCTACGAGCAGTACTTC.

The chain carries TRBV29-1 and TRBJ2-2; D gene uncertain. This CDR3 is built from 13 residues. Trimming left V 3 bases short and J 5 bases short, with 10 bases between. Germline loops: CDR1 SQVTM, CDR2 ANQGSEA. This CDR3 reads CSVDRQKTGELFF. CDR3 DNA: TGCAGCGTTGATAGGCAGAAAACCGGGGAGCTGTTTTTT.

This chain uses TRBV5-1 with TRBJ2-2; 7 bases line up with TRBD1. Per the germline V gene, CDR1 is SGHRS and CDR2 is YFSETQ. Trimming cost V 5 bases and J 2 bases; bases outside gene matches: 6. The CDR3 consists of 15 residues. The CDR3 spells CASSPGTANTGELFF. CDR3 DNA: TGCGCCAGCAGTCCCGGGACAGCTAACACCGGGGAGCTGTTTTTT.

The chain carries TRBV4-1 and TRBJ1-2, with a weak D call TRBD1 (5 bases). Germline CDR1 reads MGHRA; CDR2 reads YSYEKL. The CDR3 is 15 amino acids. Trimming took 1 base from V and 5 from J, leaving 14 bases between them. Here the CDR3 reads CASSQGRDPGYGYTF. CDR3 nucleotide sequence: TGCGCCAGCAGCCAAGGCCGGGACCCAGGGTATGGCTACACCTTC.

This chain connects TRBV4-3 to TRBJ2-4; D is ambiguous. The germline V gene has CDR1 LGHNA and CDR2 YSLEER. The CDR3 contains 15 residues. V was cut by 1 base and J by 5 bases, with 12 bases left in between. Here the CDR3 reads CASSQGSGRENIQYF. The CDR3 nucleotides read TGCGCCAGCAGCCAAGGATCGGGTCGCGAAAACATTCAGTACTTC.

The chain combines TRBV15 with TRBJ1-4; D is uncertain. Germline CDR1 is LNHNV and CDR2 is YYDKDF (reference sequence). V dropped 3 bases and J dropped 5 bases, with 13 bases sitting between them. There are 15 residues in the CDR3. The CDR3 loop is CATSRTRSLNEKLFF. The CDR3 region has the DNA TGTGCCACCAGCAGGACGAGGTCTCTGAATGAAAAACTGTTTTTT.

With regard to this clone: At one end, the junction sequence differs from germline, possibly due to a read error. The V and J genes are TRBV9 and TRBJ2-7; D is uncertain. The CDR3 loop spans 14 amino acids. The germline V gene has CDR1 SGDLS and CDR2 YYNGEE. The DNA for the CDR3 is TGTGCCAGCAGCGTAGGGCCCAGCTCCTACAAGCAGTACTTC. Its protein product is CASSVGPSSYKQYF.

The V and J genes are TRBV5-6 and TRBJ1-1; perhaps TRBD1 as D (6 bases). This CDR3 has 16 residues. The V end lost 8 bases, the J end lost 0 bases, and 20 bases lay between the germline ends. From germline, CDR1 is SGHDT and CDR2 YYEEEE. CDR3 DNA: TGTGCCAGTTCCCTGCCCCGACAGGCCCTGAACACTGAAGCTTTCTTT. This sequence encodes CASSLPRQALNTEAFF.

The V and J genes are TRBV27 and TRBJ2-7; perhaps TRBD2 as D (6 bases). Trimming removed 8 bases at V and 0 bases at J, with 17 bases between. Germline V gene data show CDR1 as MNHEY and CDR2 as SMNVEV (reference sequence). The CDR3 contains 15 residues. CDR3 sequence (DNA): TGTGCCAGCGCCCCGGAGGGCATGGGCTCCTACGAGCAGTACTTC. Translation gives CASAPEGMGSYEQYF.